These 9 T cell receptor beta chains were all obtained from the same sample, sequenced in a study of shared clonotypes between healthy human individuals. Profiled with immunoSEQ multiplex PCR; TCRdb holds only in-frame clones, not every one. This repertoire shows millions of clones, approximately 94% found once; its top ten account for roughly 1.8%. In the naive CD8 group, cells lacked CD45RO and were positively selected for CCR7, so terminally differentiated effector memory CD45RA+ cells were left out. The sequencing sample was made of naive CD8+ T cells from PBMCs. These receptors all stem from a man in his late teens or twenties in good health. Some clones in this sample may be carry-over from other donors' samples.

The chain carries TRBV10-3 and TRBJ2-2, with 12 bases matching TRBD2. The CDR3 has 19 residues. J gave up 6 bases and V 3 bases, and 14 bases lay outside the gene matches. Germline CDR1 reads ENHRY; CDR2 reads SYGVKD. The CDR3: CAISESRASSGRAPGELFF. The CDR3 DNA follows: TGTGCCATCAGTGAATCCCGGGCTTCTAGCGGGAGGGCCCCCGGGGAGCTGTTTTTT.

This clone was observed a handful of times. The chain is built from TRBV19 and TRBJ2-3; D is unresolved. The length of the CDR3 is 15 residues. Trimming left V 6 bases short and J 1 base short, with 14 bases between. Germline V lookup: CDR1 LNHDA, CDR2 SQIVND (reference sequence). The CDR3 loop reads CASSPSGSGTDTQYF. Written as DNA, the CDR3 is TGTGCCAGTAGCCCCTCCGGGTCTGGCACAGATACGCAGTATTTT.

The chain links TRBV14 to TRBJ2-1; D is unresolved. The CDR3 length is 12 residues. Trimming removed 0 bases at V and 9 bases at J, with 6 bases between. The germline gives CDR1 SGHDN, CDR2 FVKESK. The CDR3 spells CASSQEVTEQFF. The CDR3 coding sequence is TGTGCCAGCAGCCAAGAGGTCACTGAGCAGTTCTTC.

The chain combines TRBV7-9 with TRBJ2-7; TRBD1 might be the D (5 bases). The ends were cut back, 3 bases at V and 2 bases at J, with 11 bases in the middle. In germline, CDR1 is SEHNR, CDR2 FQNEAQ (reference sequence). The CDR3 totals 14 residues. In nucleotides, the CDR3 is TGTGCCAGCAGCTTTGGGGCAAAGCCCTACGAGCAGTACTTC. Residues: CASSFGAKPYEQYF.

As concerns this clone: The same CDR3 can be traced to other DNA sequences in this sample. The chain recombines TRBV27 with TRBJ2-2, with no clear D. The V and J ends lost 3 bases and 7 bases respectively, with 6 bases between them. Per germline, CDR1 MNHEY and CDR2 SMNVEV (reference sequence). The CDR3 is 12 residues long. The CDR3 nucleotides are TGTGCCAGCAGTTTTCCTGGCGGGGAGCTGTTTTTT. As protein: CASSFPGGELFF.

V gene TRBV5-6 combines with J gene TRBJ2-1; the D is unclear. Trimming removed 5 bases from V and 9 bases from J, with 15 bases in between. The CDR3 length is 13 residues. CDR1 SGHDT and CDR2 YYEEEE come from the germline V gene. For the CDR3, the DNA is TGTGCCAGCAGTCGCGCCTATCTCGCTGAGCAGTTCTTC. The encoded protein is CASSRAYLAEQFF.

The chain is built from TRBV9 and TRBJ2-1; TRBD2 is a possible D gene (6 bases). Germline CDR1 and CDR2: SGDLS and YYNGEE. V was trimmed by 4 bases and J by 8 bases, leaving 16 bases between them. This CDR3 is built from 14 residues. CDR3 residues: CASSIAGSRDEQFF. In DNA form, the CDR3 reads TGTGCCAGCAGCATCGCCGGGAGTAGGGATGAGCAGTTCTTC.

The chain has TRBV19 and TRBJ2-2, with a weak D call TRBD2 (6 bases). The CDR3 sequence is 15 residues long. V lost 4 bases and J 0 bases, leaving 9 bases between the germline ends. The germline gives CDR1 LNHDA, CDR2 SQIVND (reference sequence). Here the CDR3 reads CASSTRDSNTGELFF. CDR3 bases: TGTGCCAGTAGTACCCGGGACTCGAACACCGGGGAGCTGTTTTTT.

The rearrangement links TRBV7-2 to TRBJ1-4; tentative D call: TRBD1 (5 bases). V was trimmed by 5 bases and J by 7 bases, leaving 14 bases between them. The CDR3 length is 14 residues. Looked up from germline, CDR1 is SGHTA and CDR2 is FQGNSA. CDR3 protein: CASSPGWGGEKLFF. DNA of the CDR3: TGTGCCAGCAGCCCTGGGTGGGGGGGTGAAAAACTGTTTTTT.